This section outlines one TCR beta chain sequence together with its context. This clone's antigen is unknown. It has no much larger one-base neighbor in the sample; base qualities were not kept. The sample originates from a study of cytomegalovirus exposure and HLA in healthy donors (dated by TCRdb to about 2017). Regarding the complete study: According to an earlier analysis of several hundred of the donors, about 179 million T cells yielded some 120 million unique TCR beta sequences and more than 250 Gb of sequence data. Four or five DR-DQ haplotypes were handled as single units for association and clustering because linkage in the cohort was strong. A separate validation cohort of 100 to 150 different subjects was used in addition to the roughly 670-subject first cohort. Rather than drawing on any new phenotypic data, the later analysis identified candidate immune exposures from TCR beta sequences and the way those sequences occurred across donors. Typing coverage differed by locus: A, B, C, DRB1 and DQB1 were typed in roughly 629-630 donors, DQA1 in approximately 520, DPA1 in roughly 590, and DPB1 in just under 480. To predict cytomegalovirus infection status, the study combined high-throughput TCR immunosequencing, statistical association of individual TCRs with disease status, and machine learning. The study aimed to test whether signatures of past pathogen exposure could be identified by cataloging public T cell receptors. A later analysis re-analyzed previously published TCR beta repertoires from about 730 donors and added high-resolution HLA genotyping to study TCR occurrence patterns. Both class I and class II loci were covered by HLA typing, at four-digit resolution. Donor age, sex, ethnicity and CMV serostatus were compiled alongside the repertoire data. To decide whether each TCR beta V gene segment behaved as functional or pseudogenic, an earlier analysis of some 600 of the donors relied on high-throughput TCR beta sequencing. Among 300 to 450 genotyped donors of the cohort, an average of around 240,000 unique TCR beta nucleotide sequences were sequenced per donor, roughly 20% of them non-productive. Genome-wide SNP genotypes for about 65% of the 666 donors were used in a later genetic analysis, which treated that subset as a discovery cohort. The T cell repertoires of under 750 subjects were profiled by immunosequencing and related to cytomegalovirus serostatus. Roughly 300 gigabases of sequencing data and approximately 85 million unique TCR sequences were included in an early release covering 550 to 800 HLA-typed donors. All discovery cohort repertoires had been generated using a single sequencing platform. Of the roughly 400 genotyped donors, over 70% fell in the genetic ancestry cluster associated with self-reported Caucasian donors. General study outcomes and caveats: Strong co-occurrence of HLA alleles, especially DR and DQ, made assigning TCR associations to individual alleles difficult. CMV serostatus was the only immune exposure information available for the cohort. In a later analysis, some 18,000 TCR beta sequences were associated with specific HLA alleles at a false discovery rate of 0.05. In an earlier analysis of more than 450 of the donors, most TCR beta V segments were observed in productive rearrangements about 90% or about 30% of the time, broadly matching IMGT annotations. A later genetic analysis associated a missense DCLRE1C variant with V-gene and J-gene trimming of TCR beta chains, and an independent cohort replicated the association. A later analysis found that TCR association rates varied across HLA loci, with DRB1 alleles showing the most associated TCRs and HLA-C alleles the fewest. Compared with equally common non-associated chains, HLA-associated TCR beta chains in a later analysis were more clonally expanded and had lower generation probabilities. Most CMV-associated TCR beta chains appeared to be HLA-restricted in a later analysis, and the HLA associations seemed to be driven largely by CMV exposure. Sequencing depth was assumed to be roughly uniform across donors in the presence/absence analyses, though that assumption may not hold. Around 16 rarely observed V segments, including chromosome 9 orphons, were excluded from the earlier analysis of approximately 600 of the donors because counts were too low. Some IMGT-functional V segments, including TRBV6-2 and TRBV6-3, could not be distinguished by the 87-base-pair reads and were therefore excluded. Only TCR beta chains were sequenced in this cohort, and the absence of alpha or paired-chain data limited detectable features. A few of the identified cytomegalovirus-associated TCR beta chains were confirmed in vitro to be specific for cytomegalovirus antigens. A further reported finding was that TCR beta sequences accurately predicted the HLA-A and HLA-B alleles for most subjects in the first cohort. According to the authors, the approach could potentially be generalized to other disease states and immunological phenotypes. Several of the top co-occurrence clusters appeared to be linked to parvovirus B19, influenza, CMV and Epstein-Barr virus, according to a later analysis. In both the original and validation cohorts, the classifier was reported to diagnose cytomegalovirus status with high specificity and sensitivity. The study gave a list of 150 to 200 TCR beta chains associated with cytomegalovirus. A group of highly shared sequence variants was considered likely to be a technical artifact of the sequencing pipeline. In a later genetic analysis, fewer N-insertions in productive TCRs were reported among donors in an Asian-associated ancestry cluster than the roughly 710-donor mean. Across donors, most TCR sequences were observed very rarely, whereas some public TCRs were present in many individuals. HLA typing was unavailable for some donors at each locus, so association tests used only the typed subset. Linkage disequilibrium might explain the correlated functional status among segregating V segments, but an unknown experimental factor could not be excluded.

Library method: the immunoSEQ multiplex PCR assay. For the multiplex PCR, a mixture combining 60 forward primers for TCR Vbeta segments and 13 reverse primers for TCR Jbeta segments was used. A multiplex PCR assay on genomic DNA amplified the CDR3 region of rearranged TCR beta genes. Amplified TCR beta libraries were sequenced as 87-base-pair reads on the Illumina HiSeq System. For the original study's pipeline: In a later analysis, tens of millions of unique TCR beta chains were counted across the 500 to 850 repertoires, and around 11 million of these chains were shared by at least two donors. A nearest-neighbor algorithm error-corrected the raw reads and collapsed the reads into unique sequences, merging closely related sequences to remove PCR and sequencing errors. CDR3 sequences were aligned to IMGT reference sequences to assign V, D and J gene segments. For a sequence to be retained, a match of at least six nucleotides to both a V gene segment and a J gene segment was required. A rearrangement counted as productive if the CDR3 had no stop codons and remained in frame with V and J, and every other rearrangement counted as non-productive. Following IMGT convention, CDR3 was defined as the stretch from the second conserved V-encoded cysteine to the conserved J-encoded phenylalanine. The earlier analysis of about 640 of the donors excluded any sequence lacking an unambiguous match to a single V gene segment. An earlier analysis of several hundred of the donors classified V segments as functional when productive rearrangements were above 56.7% and as segregating when the standard deviation between donors was above 5%. A statistical classification framework was built for diagnosing cytomegalovirus status from the catalog of TCR beta chain sequences. A later analysis assigned V and J genes by comparing TCR nucleotide sequences with IMGT/GENE-DB human TR gene sequences. The TCRdist pipeline was used in a later analysis to assign CDR3 sequences and most-parsimonious VDJ recombination scenarios. In a later analysis, each TCR beta chain was defined by its CDR3 amino acid sequence together with its V-gene family, and reads without a unique V-gene family were excluded. As a way to deal with suspected cross-contamination and a sequencing artifact, a later analysis dropped hundreds of nucleotide sequences that were highly shared and had low generation probability. In a later analysis, a clonal expansion index was calculated for each public chain from normalized within-repertoire ranks of inferred template counts. Generation probabilities in a later analysis came from a VDJ recombination model fitted to out-of-frame rearrangements, and those results were checked against IGoR. Hypergeometric tests were used in a later analysis to score TCR-TCR, TCR-HLA and TCR-CMV co-occurrence, with a repertoire-size bias correction applied to the TCR pairs. To estimate false discovery rates, a later analysis permuted the HLA or CMV assignments 20 times. In a later analysis, co-occurring TCRs were grouped with DBSCAN, and TCRdist sequence similarity was added when clustering was performed within HLA-allele-positive subsets. Repertoires with fewer than 30,000 or more than 120,000 public chains were left out of co-occurrence clustering, as were four to six repertoires with anomalous nucleotide sharing. The source is immuneACCESS, and TCRdb retained only in-frame sequences with V and J called. Part of the clones is not carried over; for the studies checked, unresolved V genes explain less than half of this, and the remainder is unexplained. V, J and clone size were drawn from that table, and D and trimming were deduced from the DNA. For this sample the table gives roughly 150,000 clones, of which 75% were detected only once. The ten most abundant clones make up over 9% of the sample.

CDR1 and CDR2, looked up from the germline V gene, are MDHEN and SYDVKM. CDR3 length: 10 amino acids, cysteine to phenylalanine. CDR3 DNA only is kept here, 30 bases in frame from base 1. V is pared back by 6 bases and J by 9 bases, with 8 bases lying between the germline termini. The cohort consisted of 666 healthy bone marrow donors. All cohort members were sampled while nominally healthy, although unrecorded immune exposures were likely present. The donor tested CMV seropositive and was one of the 289 seropositive cohort members. Every donor gave a peripheral blood sample, and the peripheral blood mononuclear cells from that sample were used for TCR beta sequencing. Genomic DNA was extracted from the blood cell samples with the Qiagen DNeasy Blood Extraction Kit.

Sequenced: PBMCs. The sequence was obtained from a man between 18 and 35 years old in good health and CMV-seropositive. The sequence joins TRBV28 to TRBJ1-1; the D gene is perhaps TRBD1, on 5 matching bases. The DNA reads as follows: TGTGCCAGCAGGAAGGGGCAAGCTTTCTTT. This sequence encodes CASRKGQAFF.